This T cell receptor (beta chain) was identified in a study of blood T cell repertoires in COVID-19. Study details: T cells, B-cell-depleted T cells, or PBMCs provided the cDNA or gDNA that served as material.

As processed by the authors: The authors estimated nucleated cell counts from reference gene primer amplification. Clones were read by immunoSEQ multiplex PCR, and TCRdb kept only the in-frame ones, dropping some. V and J calls plus clone size are reproduced from that table; the DNA served to infer D and trimming. The sample has about 210,000 clones; roughly 82% are singletons. The germline gives CDR1 SGHDT, CDR2 YYEEEE. The V end was cut by 1 base, the J end by 1 base, with 10 bases between. The length of the CDR3 is 15 residues. The TCR comes from a woman in her fifties or sixties with COVID-19, enrolled during active disease. The specimen was peripheral blood. The chain uses TRBV5-6 and TRBJ2-3, with D possibly being TRBD2 (5 bases). The CDR3 region has the DNA TGTGCCAGCAGCTTGTTGGGAGATGGCACAGATACGCAGTATTTT. Amino acid sequence: CASSLLGDGTDTQYF.